These 18 T cell receptor beta chains came from one sample sequenced in a study of blood T cell repertoires in COVID-19. Repertoires were generated with immunoSEQ multiplex PCR, while TCRdb's copy carries only in-frame clones and drops some. This sample yields about 240,000 clones, of which around four fifths are seen a single time; 4.7% belongs to the top ten. What was sequenced was peripheral blood. These receptors were collected from a woman in her seventies with acute or convalescent COVID-19.

The chain couples TRBV19 to TRBJ2-5; possibly TRBD1 for D (5 bases). The CDR3 is 15 amino acids. Germline values: CDR1 LNHDA, CDR2 SQIVND (reference sequence). The ends were cut back, 6 bases at V and 4 bases at J, with 18 bases in the middle. This chain's CDR3 is CASSVIGAKIETQYF. The CDR3 nucleotides are TGTGCCAGTAGCGTAATAGGGGCAAAGATAGAGACCCAGTACTTC.

This clone was counted once. The chain couples TRBV28 to TRBJ1-5; 9 bases agree with TRBD1. With V trimmed by 5 bases and J by 5 bases, 10 bases remained unmatched. Germline V CDR1 and CDR2: MDHEN, SYDVKM. This CDR3 comprises 16 residues. The CDR3 nucleotides are TGTGCCAGCAGTCGACGAAACAGGGGGCTGTATCAGCCCCAGCATTTT. It specifies CASSRRNRGLYQPQHF.

The rearrangement joins TRBV29-1 to TRBJ2-3; 9 bases align to TRBD2. CDR3 size: 16 residues. In germline, CDR1 is SQVTM, CDR2 ANQGSEA. The J segment lost 6 bases and the V segment lost 3 bases, leaving 13 bases of the junction unmatched. For the CDR3, the DNA is TGCAGCGTTGATTGGGCTAGCGGGGCAACTGGGGATACGCAGTATTTT. Translation: CSVDWASGATGDTQYF.

This clone was detected once. This rearrangement joins TRBV5-1 to TRBJ1-1, with 7 bases lining up with TRBD1. The CDR3 sequence is 13 residues long. J lost 4 bases, V lost 4 bases, and 4 bases had no gene match. Germline lookup yields CDR1 SGHRS and CDR2 YFSETQ. This chain's CDR3 is CASSPGDSTEAFF. CDR3 nucleotides: TGCGCCAGCAGCCCCGGGGACAGCACTGAAGCTTTCTTT.

V usage is TRBV28 and J usage is TRBJ1-3; 8 nucleotides match TRBD1. The CDR3 covers 15 residues. Germline values: CDR1 MDHEN, CDR2 SYDVKM. V lost 7 bases to trimming and J lost 3 bases; unmatched junction nucleotides: 8. In DNA form, the CDR3 reads TGTGCCAGCAAACACGGGACAGGCTTTGGAAACACCATATATTTT. Translated, it gives CASKHGTGFGNTIYF.

The chain recombines TRBV2 with TRBJ1-6, with D tentatively TRBD1 (5 bases). Germline CDR1 is SNHLY and CDR2 is FYNNEI. CDR3 size: 12 residues. With 6 bases removed from V and 10 bases from J, the gap between germline ends came to 10 bases. The CDR3 loop is CASSAGMSPLHF. CDR3 coding DNA: TGTGCCAGCAGCGCAGGGATGTCACCCCTCCACTTT. The full variable domain, in which reference TRBV2 and TRBJ1-6 provide the parts outside the CDR3, is EPEVTQTPSHQVTQMGQEVILRCVPISNHLYFYWYRQILGQKVEFLVSFYNNEISEKSEIFDDQFSVERPDGSNFTLKIRSTKLEDSAMYFCASSAGMSPLHFGNGTRLTVT.

The V call is TRBV14, the J call TRBJ1-2; 9 nucleotides agree with TRBD1. Trimming cost V 4 bases and J 4 bases; bases outside gene matches: 13. The CDR3 is made up of 17 amino acids. Germline V gene lookup returns CDR1 SGHDN and CDR2 FVKESK. DNA of the CDR3: TGTGCCAGCAGCCCAGTGGATTCCGGGACAGGGCTCTATGGCTACACCTTC. Its protein is CASSPVDSGTGLYGYTF.

The chain couples TRBV19 to TRBJ2-3; 7 nucleotides agree with TRBD1. V shed 5 bases, J shed 4 bases, and the junction held 12 bases outside the gene matches. CDR1 and CDR2 from the germline V gene are LNHDA and SQIVND (reference sequence). The CDR3 length is 16 residues. The CDR3 sequence is CASSSDRLIMADTQYF. In DNA form, the CDR3 reads TGTGCCAGTAGTTCGGACAGGCTAATAATGGCAGATACGCAGTATTTT.

V usage is TRBV4-2 and J usage is TRBJ2-1, with 9 bases identical to TRBD2. The CDR3 contains 15 residues. Germline CDR1 is LGHNA and CDR2 is YNFKEQ. V was clipped by 0 bases and J by 7 bases; unmatched bases: 4. The DNA of the CDR3 is TGTGCCAGCAGCCAAGATAGCGGGGGCTGGAATGAGCAGTTCTTC. Translating it yields CASSQDSGGWNEQFF.

The V call is TRBV3-1 (or the pseudogene TRBV3-2), the J call TRBJ1-4, with 8 nucleotides matching TRBD1. CDR1 and CDR2 (germline): LGHDT, YNNKEL (reference sequence). With V trimmed by 4 bases and J by 3 bases, 16 bases remained unmatched. The CDR3 extends over 19 amino acids. The CDR3 sequence: CASSPRTGTGGGANEKLFF. CDR3 coding DNA: TGTGCCAGCAGCCCGCGGACCGGGACAGGCGGTGGGGCTAATGAAAAACTGTTTTTT.

This sequence joins TRBV5-1 and TRBJ1-3; D call uncertain. Germline V gives CDR1 SGHRS, CDR2 YFSETQ. With 0 bases removed from V and 2 bases from J, the gap between germline ends came to 12 bases. The CDR3 extends over 16 amino acids. As DNA, the CDR3 is TGCGCCAGCAGCTTGGACAGCTCCTTCCCTGGAAACACCATATATTTT. This encodes CASSLDSSFPGNTIYF.

The genes are TRBV10-3 and TRBJ1-1; TRBD1 agrees at 10 bases. Germline assignment: CDR1 ENHRY and CDR2 SYGVKD. The J segment lost 1 base and the V segment lost 4 bases, leaving 3 bases of the junction unmatched. The CDR3 totals 15 residues. CDR3 region: CAISGGQGPNTEAFF. The CDR3 region has the DNA TGTGCCATCAGTGGGGGACAGGGGCCGAACACTGAAGCTTTCTTT.

In this sample, this clone turned up a few times. The chain recombines TRBV19 with TRBJ1-2; 8 nucleotides match TRBD1. After removal of 7 bases from V and 2 bases from J, the junction contained 6 bases not matched to a gene. The germline V gene encodes CDR1 LNHDA and CDR2 SQIVND (reference sequence). The CDR3 is 14 amino acids. The CDR3 DNA sequence: TGTGCCAGTATCGGACAGGGTCGGAACTATGGCTACACCTTC. This translates into CASIGQGRNYGYTF.

This clone was seen only once. The genes are TRBV19 and TRBJ1-5, with 8 nucleotides matching TRBD1. There are 13 residues in the CDR3. The germline V gene encodes CDR1 LNHDA and CDR2 SQIVND (reference sequence). Losses at the gene ends were 7 bases for V and 6 bases for J; bases not matched to a gene: 5. CDR3 protein: CASTGGQGQPQHF. The CDR3 DNA reads as TGTGCCAGTACAGGGGGCCAGGGTCAGCCCCAGCATTTT.

The J gene is TRBJ1-5, the V gene TRBV12-5; maybe TRBD1 (6 bases). Germline CDR1 reads LGHNT; CDR2 reads FRNRAP. Trimming took off 7 bases at V and 7 bases at J, with 20 bases between the two ends. The CDR3 covers 15 residues. In DNA, the CDR3 is TGTGCTAGTGATCACGGGGGGCAGGGTTGGCAGCCCCAGCATTTT. Its translation is CASDHGGQGWQPQHF.

The chain joins TRBV9 to TRBJ1-4; D is perhaps TRBD1 (5 bases). Germline assignment: CDR1 SGDLS and CDR2 YYNGEE. Trimming cost V 0 bases and J 5 bases, with 8 bases left between them. The length of the CDR3 is 14 residues. The CDR3 DNA is TGTGCCAGCAGCGTAGGGACAAAGAATGAAAAACTGTTTTTT. It specifies CASSVGTKNEKLFF.

This clone was picked up one time. The V and J genes are TRBV6-2 or TRBV6-3 and TRBJ2-7, with D possibly being TRBD1 (5 bases). Germline V gives CDR1 MNHEY, CDR2 SVGEGT. This CDR3 spans 19 amino acids. V shed 5 bases and J shed 7 bases, with 33 bases lying between them. Here the CDR3 DNA reads TGTGCCAGCAGTCTGGGGCCCTTAACTACCGCGCTACGGCAAACGGAGCAGTACTTC. Translation gives CASSLGPLTTALRQTEQYF.

The V gene is TRBV3-1 (or the pseudogene TRBV3-2), the J gene TRBJ2-1; D not certain. The germline CDR1 and CDR2 sequences are LGHDT and YNNKEL (reference sequence). V gave up 1 base and J gave up 7 bases, with 8 bases separating them. The CDR3 is 13 residues long. The CDR3 region is CASSQGYINEQFF. CDR3 DNA: TGTGCCAGCAGCCAAGGTTATATAAATGAGCAGTTCTTC.